The T cell receptor (beta chain) described here comes from a study of blood T cells in healthy people across ages. Study results and limitations: It was not possible, with unsorted PBMCs, to conclusively compare naive and antigen-experienced cells.

This clonotype was counted between two and nine times. The antigen remains undetermined. Total RNA extracted from each sample amounted to at least 6 micrograms. For the second PCR, which ran for roughly 7 to 11 cycles, a sample-barcoded 5' primer and a J-beta primer mix were used. TCRdb re-called the 5' RACE reads through MiXCR, storing one row per CDR3 protein. This sample has under 1,100,000 distinct CDR3 sequences, with about 23% found just once. CDR3 size: 12 residues. V was pared by 7 bases and J by 2 bases, with 12 bases between. CDR1 SQVTM and CDR2 ANQGSEA come from the germline V gene. The same data also went into a second study, on T cells of mothers and their children. That source reports: Over five children and their three healthy Caucasian mothers were the donors.

The chain joins TRBV29-1 to TRBJ2-7; the D gene is possibly TRBD2 (6 bases). The specimen was blood. The sequence was obtained from a girl aged 2 to 9 in good health. The CDR3 nucleotides read TGCAGCGCCCTACGGGGGACCTACGAGCAGTACTTC. Encoded protein: CSALRGTYEQYF.